The 13 T cell receptor beta chains given below trace back to one sample, sequenced in a study of OX40 agonist ivuxolimab in advanced cancers. Assay used: immunoSEQ multiplex PCR; TCRdb lists only in-frame clones, some missing. The repertoire has tens of thousands of clones, about 86% of them found once; the top ten carry about 0.8%. The material sequenced was CD4+ or CD8+ T cells sorted from blood, taken in a trial of the OX40 agonist ivuxolimab. These receptors were taken from an adult with an advanced solid tumor such as melanoma, head and neck, liver or kidney cancer.

The CDR3, as DNA: TGTGCCAGCAGCCCCGACGCGGGCAATGAGCAGTTCTTC. It translates to CASSPDAGNEQFF. The chain recombines TRBV7-2 with TRBJ2-1, with a tentative D call TRBD2 (5 bases). V lost 5 bases to trimming and J lost 6 bases, with 11 bases between them. The CDR3 is made up of 13 amino acids. Germline V gene sequence: CDR1 SGHTA, CDR2 FQGNSA.

The chain combines TRBV5-1 with TRBJ1-2; TRBD1 matches at 10 bases. V shed 0 bases and J 8 bases; nucleotides not matched to a gene: 13. Germline CDR1 SGHRS, CDR2 YFSETQ. This CDR3 has 17 amino acids. The CDR3 sequence is CASSLGPPRQGARGYTF. The CDR3 DNA is TGCGCCAGCAGCTTGGGTCCCCCCCGACAGGGGGCGCGGGGCTACACCTTC.

The chain employs TRBV6-6 and TRBJ2-2; the match to TRBD1 covers 12 bases. The V and J ends lost 6 bases and 4 bases, in that order; junction bases with no gene match: 3. The CDR3 extends over 15 amino acids. Germline assignment: CDR1 MNHNY and CDR2 SVGAGI (reference sequence). CDR3 DNA: TGTGCCAGCAGGGGACAGGGGGCCGCCACCGGGGAGCTGTTTTTT. Translated, it gives CASRGQGAATGELFF.

The chain uses TRBV7-2 and TRBJ2-7; 11 nucleotides align to TRBD2. The V segment lost 4 bases and the J segment 5 bases; nucleotides outside the gene matches: 7. CDR1 is SGHTA, CDR2 FQGNSA, per germline. This CDR3 contains 15 residues. This CDR3 reads CASSSVTSGSNEQYF. CDR3 coding DNA: TGTGCCAGCAGCTCCGTCACTAGCGGGAGTAACGAGCAGTACTTC.

This chain uses TRBV27 with TRBJ1-2; 9 nucleotides match TRBD1. This CDR3 has 15 amino acids. V shed 4 bases, J shed 8 bases, and the junction held 11 bases outside the gene matches. Looked up from germline, CDR1 is MNHEY and CDR2 is SMNVEV (reference sequence). CDR3 protein: CASSSTGGLVWGYTF. Written as DNA, the CDR3 is TGTGCCAGCAGTTCCACAGGGGGCCTAGTGTGGGGCTACACCTTC.

The V call is TRBV6-5, the J call TRBJ2-5, with 7 bases matching TRBD2. Germline lookup yields CDR1 MNHEY and CDR2 SVGAGI. V lost 2 bases, J lost 5 bases, and 8 bases stayed unmatched. This CDR3 is built from 15 residues. CDR3 coding DNA: TGTGCCAGCAGTTACGGGAGGGCTTCTAGGGAGACCCAGTACTTC. As protein: CASSYGRASRETQYF.

The rearrangement links TRBV7-9 to TRBJ2-5; D tentatively reads TRBD1 or TRBD2 (6 bases each). Germline V gives CDR1 SEHNR, CDR2 FQNEAQ (reference sequence). The CDR3 is 15 amino acids. V lost 4 bases, J lost 3 bases, and 15 bases lay in between. The CDR3 sequence is CASSSQGTSKETQYF. The CDR3 bases are TGTGCCAGCAGCTCCCAGGGGACTTCCAAAGAGACCCAGTACTTC.

The chain couples TRBV7-9 to TRBJ2-7; D ambiguous. This CDR3 region has 14 residues. The V gene's germline CDR1 is SEHNR and CDR2 FQNEAQ (reference sequence). With 3 bases removed from V and 2 bases from J, the gap between germline ends came to 11 bases. The CDR3 is CASSFGSGAYEQYF. CDR3 bases: TGTGCCAGCAGCTTTGGGTCGGGCGCCTACGAGCAGTACTTC. Based on the CDR3 plus reference TRBV7-9 and TRBJ2-7, the full variable domain is DTGVSQNPRHKITKRGQNVTFRCDPISEHNRLYWYRQTLGQGPEFLTYFQNEAQLEKSRLLSDRFSAERPKGSFSTLEIQRTEQGDSAMYLCASSFGSGAYEQYFGPGTRLTVT.

A few counts support this clone. One junction end does not reproduce the germline sequence, and a read error may be involved. The J gene is TRBJ1-2, the V gene TRBV30, with 7 nucleotides matching TRBD1. This CDR3 has 11 amino acids. CDR1 GTSNPN and CDR2 SVGIG come from the germline V gene (reference sequence). The CDR3 protein is CAWSVRGQPVF. The CDR3 region has the DNA TGTGCCTGGAGTGTAAGGGGGCAGCCTGTCTTC.

This rearrangement joins TRBV5-4 to TRBJ1-1, with D perhaps matching TRBD1 (5 bases). CDR3 length: 15 residues. Germline V lookup: CDR1 SGHNT, CDR2 YYREEE (reference sequence). The ends were cut back, 0 bases at V and 4 bases at J, with 13 bases in the middle. The CDR3 loop reads CASSLESGVVTEAFF. DNA of the CDR3: TGTGCCAGCAGCTTGGAGTCGGGGGTGGTCACTGAAGCTTTCTTT.

This clone was seen only a few times. The J gene is TRBJ1-5, the V gene TRBV28; a weak D match, TRBD1 (6 bases). V was shortened by 8 bases and J by 2 bases, with 34 bases between the two germline ends. The CDR3 totals 21 residues. Per the germline V gene, CDR1 is MDHEN and CDR2 is SYDVKM. The CDR3 DNA is TGTGCCAGCCAACACAGCAGTTTATGGGGTCCTGGCAGGGGCGGCAATCAGCCCCAGCATTTT. Translating it yields CASQHSSLWGPGRGGNQPQHF.

V is TRBV7-6 and J is TRBJ2-7; D is unresolved. CDR1 and CDR2 from the germline V gene are SGHVS and FNYEAQ. V dropped 3 bases and J dropped 0 bases, with 9 bases sitting between them. This CDR3 has 14 amino acids. CDR3 DNA: TGTGCCAGCAGCTTGGAACCCAGCTCCTACGAGCAGTACTTC. Encoded protein: CASSLEPSSYEQYF.

This clone was found a few times. The chain couples TRBV2 to TRBJ1-2, with 8 bases identical to TRBD1. Germline V gives CDR1 SNHLY, CDR2 FYNNEI. Unmatched junction bases numbered 6, after V lost 4 bases and J lost 8 bases. The CDR3 extends over 13 amino acids. The DNA of the CDR3 is TGTGCCAGCAGTGTGGGACAGGTGGGAGGCTACACCTTC. Its protein is CASSVGQVGGYTF.